This TCR beta chain originates from a study of cytomegalovirus exposure and HLA in healthy donors. Study-level background: The same platform as the approximately 660 first-cohort repertoires was used for the 110 or so validation repertoires, a later analysis reported.

To note about this clone: Antigen: not known.

The protocol was immunoSEQ multiplex PCR, while the TCRdb copy is restricted to in-frame clones and leaves out a portion. The profile shows 200,000 to 250,000 clones, over 75% of them singletons. Study-level points and caveats: Altogether, around 160 TCR beta chains were recorded as cytomegalovirus-associated. Specificity of three CMV-associated chains for CMV antigens was verified in vitro.

The donors were part of the validation cohort of 120 or so subjects. That cohort was separate from the first cohort, which comprised several hundred subjects. This CDR3 has 12 residues. The germline CDR1 and CDR2 sequences are SGDLS and YYNGEE. V lost 2 bases and J lost 10; bases outside the gene matches: 2. Sequencing was carried out using PBMCs. The gene calls are TRBV9 and TRBJ2-1, with 8 bases identical to TRBD1. The receptor was derived from a woman aged 18-35 years in good health and CMV-seropositive. The chain's CDR3 is CASSVTGVEQFF. DNA for the CDR3: TGTGCCAGCAGCGTGACAGGGGTCGAGCAGTTCTTC.